The clone carrying this T cell receptor (beta chain) appeared a single time. Its specificity is unknown. The data derive from a study of cytomegalovirus exposure and HLA in healthy donors. Study-wide findings and caveats: Reports state that TCR beta sequences accurately predicted most subjects' HLA-A and HLA-B alleles. Previous analysis showed most TCR beta V segments were productive about 90% or about 30% of the time.

Use of 60 Vbeta and 13 Jbeta primers characterized the PCR. TCRdb's table, derived via immunoSEQ multiplex PCR, lists solely in-frame clones and lacks some. The profile shows about 180,000 clones, about 80% of them singletons. Trimming shortened V by 3 bases and J by 4 bases, and 22 bases separated the two germline ends. The CDR3 extends over 17 amino acids. Germline values: CDR1 MNHEY, CDR2 SMNVEV (reference sequence). The specimen was PBMCs. The V and J genes are TRBV27 and TRBJ2-7; D possibly corresponds to TRBD2 (7 bases). The TCR comes from a man aged 18 to 29 in good health and CMV-seronegative. The CDR3 loop reads CASSFSSGGGSFYEQYF. The CDR3, as DNA: TGTGCCAGCAGTTTCTCATCGGGGGGCGGGAGCTTTTACGAGCAGTACTTC.